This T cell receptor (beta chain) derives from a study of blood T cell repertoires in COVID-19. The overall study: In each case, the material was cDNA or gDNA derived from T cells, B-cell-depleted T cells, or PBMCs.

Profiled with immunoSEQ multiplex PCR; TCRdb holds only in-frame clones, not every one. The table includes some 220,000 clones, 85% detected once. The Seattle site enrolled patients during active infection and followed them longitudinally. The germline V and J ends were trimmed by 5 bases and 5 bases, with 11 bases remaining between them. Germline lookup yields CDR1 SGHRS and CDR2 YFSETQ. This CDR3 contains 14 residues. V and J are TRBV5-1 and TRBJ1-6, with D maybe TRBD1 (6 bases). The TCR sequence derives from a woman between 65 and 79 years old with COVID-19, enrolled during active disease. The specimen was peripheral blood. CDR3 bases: TGCGCCAGCAGTTCGGGGGGCGATAATTCACCCCTCCACTTT. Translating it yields CASSSGGDNSPLHF.